This T cell receptor (beta chain) originates from a study of CD8 T cells in ankylosing spondylitis. Study findings and constraints: Made up of about eight highly homologous variants, a TCR beta motif appeared characteristic of ankylosing spondylitis blood. Disease-linked clones were found to be CD8+ and relatively rare in peripheral blood. Earlier authors reported some of these motif variants in reactive arthritis synovial fluid and blood.

The table lists this clonotype with many counts. Its antigen is unidentified. The CDR3 covers 17 residues. Germline V gene data show CDR1 as MDHEN and CDR2 as SYDVKM. Losses at the gene ends were 3 bases for V and 5 bases for J; bases not matched to a gene: 7. Making use of molecular barcodes, quantitative 5'-RACE generated TCR beta libraries. TCRdb reprocessed the 5' RACE reads with MiXCR, giving one entry per CDR3 protein. This table holds some 220,000 distinct CDR3 sequences, about 7% found once. Sequencing used blood, either unsorted or a sorted T cell fraction (not recorded which). J is TRBJ2-1 and V is TRBV28; 13 bases match TRBD2. The TCR originated in a male donor with ankylosing spondylitis. CDR3 DNA sequence: TGTGCCAGCAGTTTCCGGGGACTAGCGGGAATCCACAATGAGCAGTTCTTC. This encodes CASSFRGLAGIHNEQFF.